The 23 T cell receptor beta chains listed next were all sequenced from one sample in a study of blood T cell repertoires in COVID-19 (TCRdb year 2020). The library came from the immunoSEQ multiplex PCR assay. In TCRdb, the immuneACCESS table is reduced to in-frame sequences with V and J assigned. These tables do not hold every clone; where another copy was compared, an unresolved V gene accounts for under half, and the others remain unexplained. Within this sample are around 97,000 clones, with about 80% of them counted one time only. The ten largest account for about 9.4% of the sample. Sequenced input: peripheral blood. The source is a man between 65 and 85 years old with acute or convalescent COVID-19.

The chain is built from TRBV5-5 and TRBJ2-2; no firm D call. This CDR3 has 14 amino acids. Trimming took off 6 bases at V and 1 base at J, with 10 bases between the two ends. Germline V gene lookup returns CDR1 SGHKS and CDR2 YYEKEE (reference sequence). The CDR3 region is CASNPSENTGELFF. The CDR3 bases are TGTGCCAGCAATCCCAGCGAGAACACCGGGGAGCTGTTTTTT.

In its sample, this clone was seen once. The chain joins TRBV10-3 to TRBJ2-7; 7 bases fit TRBD2. The ends lost 3 bases at V and 1 base at J; junction bases unmatched: 6. This CDR3 comprises 15 residues. CDR1 ENHRY and CDR2 SYGVKD come from the germline V gene. CDR3 region: CAISEGLGGSYEQYF. CDR3 bases: TGTGCCATCAGTGAAGGACTAGGTGGGTCCTACGAGCAGTACTTC.

The rearrangement links TRBV15 to TRBJ2-1; D perhaps matches TRBD2 (6 bases). The CDR3 consists of 15 residues. CDR1 and CDR2 from the germline V gene are LNHNV and YYDKDF (reference sequence). Trimming left V 2 bases short and J 0 bases short, with 8 bases between. CDR3 loop: CATSRRDFSYNEQFF. CDR3 DNA sequence: TGTGCCACCAGCAGACGGGACTTCTCCTACAATGAGCAGTTCTTC.

This clone was counted once. V gene TRBV18 combines with J gene TRBJ2-7; D is undetermined. Trimming took off 5 bases at V and 0 bases at J, with 11 bases between the two ends. CDR3 length: 14 amino acids. Germline V gives CDR1 KGHSH, CDR2 LQKENI. The chain's CDR3 is CASSEQNPSYEQYF. CDR3 coding DNA: TGTGCCAGCTCAGAACAGAATCCCTCCTACGAGCAGTACTTC.

The chain has TRBV6-4 and TRBJ1-1; weak D call: TRBD1 (5 bases). The germline gives CDR1 MRHNA, CDR2 SNTAGT. The length of the CDR3 is 14 residues. Trimming removed 7 bases from V and 3 bases from J, with 15 bases in between. The CDR3 region has the DNA TGTGCCAGCACCCCACAGGCAGGATACACTGAAGCTTTCTTT. This codes for CASTPQAGYTEAFF.

The V call is TRBV9, the J call TRBJ1-3; the D gene is possibly TRBD1 (5 bases). Germline assignment: CDR1 SGDLS and CDR2 YYNGEE. V was shortened by 3 bases and J by 0 bases, with 10 bases between the two germline ends. The CDR3 contains 15 residues. CDR3 in amino acids: CASSDGHSSGNTIYF. CDR3 coding DNA: TGTGCCAGCAGCGACGGACATTCCTCTGGAAACACCATATATTTT. The variable domain in full, completed from reference TRBV9 and TRBJ1-3, reads DSGVTQTPKHLITATGQRVTLRCSPRSGDLSVYWYQQSLDQGLQFLIQYYNGEERAKGNILERFSAQQFPDLHSELNLSSLELGDSALYFCASSDGHSSGNTIYFGEGSWLTVV.

The chain couples TRBV19 to TRBJ1-1, with 7 bases identical to TRBD1. The CDR3 sequence is 15 residues long. After removal of 9 bases from V and 1 base from J, the junction contained 11 bases not matched to a gene. Per germline, CDR1 LNHDA and CDR2 SQIVND (reference sequence). The CDR3 sequence is CASKPGQLANTEAFF. The CDR3, as DNA: TGTGCCAGCAAACCGGGACAGCTTGCGAACACTGAAGCTTTCTTT.

V gene TRBV6-5 combines with J gene TRBJ1-1; D not certain. Germline values: CDR1 MNHEY, CDR2 SVGAGI. V lost 2 bases and J 0 bases, leaving 13 bases between the germline ends. The CDR3 is 16 residues long. CDR3 bases: TGTGCCAGCAGTTACCGCCTCGGGGTGATGAACACTGAAGCTTTCTTT. Translated, it gives CASSYRLGVMNTEAFF.

The chain carries TRBV14 and TRBJ2-3; 8 bases are a match to TRBD2. This CDR3 comprises 17 residues. The junction had 10 bases not matched to a gene; V was cut back by 0 bases and J by 5 bases. Germline V gives CDR1 SGHDN, CDR2 FVKESK. Here the CDR3 DNA reads TGTGCCAGCAGCCAAGATTCAGGTAGCGGGACCAAAGATACGCAGTATTTT. Protein sequence: CASSQDSGSGTKDTQYF.

The chain combines TRBV28 with TRBJ1-1; the D is unclear. With 4 bases removed from V and 1 base from J, the gap between germline ends came to 10 bases. The germline V gene has CDR1 MDHEN and CDR2 SYDVKM. The CDR3 sequence is 14 residues long. The CDR3 bases are TGTGCCAGCAGTTCAAGAGGTGGGAACACTGAAGCTTTCTTT. Translation gives CASSSRGGNTEAFF. Filled out from reference TRBV28 and TRBJ1-1, the complete variable domain reads DVKVTQSSRYLVKRTGEKVFLECVQDMDHENMFWYRQDPGLGLRLIYFSYDVKMKEKGDIPEGYSVSREKKERFSLILESASTNQTSMYLCASSSRGGNTEAFFGQGTRLTVV.

This rearrangement joins TRBV18 to TRBJ1-6, with 12 positions matching TRBD1. The V gene's germline CDR1 is KGHSH and CDR2 LQKENI. The CDR3 loop spans 17 amino acids. V trimming: 4 bases; J trimming: 9 bases; junction bases outside the gene matches: 10. CDR3 loop: CASSLLGQGALSSPLHF. The CDR3 coding sequence is TGTGCCAGCTCACTTTTGGGACAGGGGGCCTTGAGTTCACCCCTCCACTTT.

The chain joins TRBV5-1 to TRBJ1-4, with D possibly matching TRBD1 (5 bases). Germline CDR1 is SGHRS and CDR2 is YFSETQ. The V gene lost 1 base and the J gene lost 3 bases, with 10 bases spanning the gap. The length of the CDR3 is 15 residues. CDR3 DNA sequence: TGCGCCAGCAGCTTGTCTGGGGCCCCTAATGAAAAACTGTTTTTT. This translates into CASSLSGAPNEKLFF.

The chain is built from TRBV7-9 and TRBJ1-1; D is unclear. V shed 1 base and J shed 1 base, with 7 bases lying between them. CDR1 and CDR2 from the germline V gene are SEHNR and FQNEAQ (reference sequence). The CDR3 spans 14 residues. CDR3 sequence: CASSLDSWNTEAFF. CDR3 DNA: TGTGCCAGCAGCTTAGACAGCTGGAACACTGAAGCTTTCTTT.

This clone was counted between two and nine times. The chain combines TRBV5-1 with TRBJ2-7; D gene ambiguous. Germline-derived CDR1 and CDR2 are SGHRS and YFSETQ. V lost 4 bases and J 3 bases, leaving 14 bases between the germline ends. The CDR3 extends over 14 amino acids. In DNA form, the CDR3 reads TGCGCCAGCAGCCAACAGTCAGCAAACTACGAGCAGTACTTC. Translation gives CASSQQSANYEQYF.

The chain recombines TRBV7-9 with TRBJ2-3; D perhaps matches TRBD2 (8 bases). CDR1 is SEHNR, CDR2 FQNEAQ, per germline (reference sequence). Trimming took off 5 bases at V and 1 base at J, with 16 bases between the two ends. The length of the CDR3 is 16 residues. The CDR3 protein is CASSPGGGQRTDTQYF. CDR3 nucleotide sequence: TGTGCCAGCAGCCCGGGGGGGGGACAGCGCACAGATACGCAGTATTTT.

This clone was detected only once. The chain combines TRBV19 with TRBJ2-5; D remains unclear. The CDR3 loop spans 14 amino acids. Germline values: CDR1 LNHDA, CDR2 SQIVND (reference sequence). The V and J ends lost 0 bases and 5 bases respectively, with 10 bases between them. The CDR3 spells CASSIDRSQETQYF. The CDR3 nucleotides read TGTGCCAGTAGTATAGATCGCAGTCAGGAGACCCAGTACTTC.

The chain uses TRBV6-5 and TRBJ1-1; D unclear. CDR1 and CDR2 from the germline V gene are MNHEY and SVGAGI. V was cut by 7 bases and J by 5 bases, with 17 bases left in between. This CDR3 contains 14 residues. CDR3 nucleotide sequence: TGTGCCAGCAAGTTAGACCCTGGCGGGACTGAAGCTTTCTTT. This encodes CASKLDPGGTEAFF.

V gene TRBV29-1 combines with J gene TRBJ1-2; 7 nucleotides line up with TRBD1. Trimming at V came to 1 base and at J to 2 bases, leaving 16 bases not matched to a gene. Germline lookup yields CDR1 SQVTM and CDR2 ANQGSEA. The length of the CDR3 is 18 residues. CDR3 residues: CSVEGMTGPNGFNYGYTF. Written as DNA, the CDR3 is TGCAGCGTTGAAGGGATGACAGGGCCCAATGGCTTCAACTATGGCTACACCTTC.

The chain joins TRBV10-3 to TRBJ2-5; D is unresolved. Germline values: CDR1 ENHRY, CDR2 SYGVKD. The CDR3 consists of 13 residues. V was cut by 2 bases and J by 4 bases, with 8 bases left in between. CDR3 loop: CAISERDSETQYF. CDR3 in DNA: TGTGCCATCAGTGAGAGAGACTCAGAGACCCAGTACTTC.

The chain links TRBV13 to TRBJ2-7; the D gene is possibly TRBD2 (6 bases). The CDR3 loop spans 14 amino acids. V lost 4 bases, J lost 4 bases, and 14 bases lay in between. CDR1 is PRHDT, CDR2 FYEKMQ, per germline (reference sequence). CDR3 sequence reads: CASSSHGGQYEQYF. The CDR3 DNA is TGTGCCAGCAGCTCCCACGGGGGTCAATACGAGCAGTACTTC.

This clone was detected only a few times. V is TRBV28 and J is TRBJ1-1, with D possibly TRBD1 on 5 matching bases. Germline CDR1 MDHEN, CDR2 SYDVKM. CDR3 size: 14 residues. V lost 2 bases and J 3 bases, leaving 10 bases between the germline ends. This chain's CDR3 is CASSLQQGYTEAFF. CDR3 nucleotide sequence: TGTGCCAGCAGTTTACAGCAGGGTTACACTGAAGCTTTCTTT.

The chain has TRBV7-2 and TRBJ1-2; 8 bases fit TRBD1. This CDR3 comprises 13 residues. V shed 5 bases and J 4 bases; nucleotides not matched to a gene: 3. Germline CDR1 and CDR2: SGHTA and FQGNSA. The CDR3 sequence: CASSVQGAYGYTF. In DNA, the CDR3 is TGTGCCAGCAGCGTGCAGGGGGCCTATGGCTACACCTTC.

The rearrangement uses TRBV18 and TRBJ1-1; a possible D gene is TRBD1 (5 bases). The germline V and J ends were trimmed by 3 bases and 0 bases, with 14 bases remaining between them. The CDR3 loop spans 16 amino acids. Germline V gene lookup returns CDR1 KGHSH and CDR2 LQKENI. CDR3 bases: TGTGCCAGCTCACCCGTAGGCCAGGGAATGAACACTGAAGCTTTCTTT. Protein: CASSPVGQGMNTEAFF.